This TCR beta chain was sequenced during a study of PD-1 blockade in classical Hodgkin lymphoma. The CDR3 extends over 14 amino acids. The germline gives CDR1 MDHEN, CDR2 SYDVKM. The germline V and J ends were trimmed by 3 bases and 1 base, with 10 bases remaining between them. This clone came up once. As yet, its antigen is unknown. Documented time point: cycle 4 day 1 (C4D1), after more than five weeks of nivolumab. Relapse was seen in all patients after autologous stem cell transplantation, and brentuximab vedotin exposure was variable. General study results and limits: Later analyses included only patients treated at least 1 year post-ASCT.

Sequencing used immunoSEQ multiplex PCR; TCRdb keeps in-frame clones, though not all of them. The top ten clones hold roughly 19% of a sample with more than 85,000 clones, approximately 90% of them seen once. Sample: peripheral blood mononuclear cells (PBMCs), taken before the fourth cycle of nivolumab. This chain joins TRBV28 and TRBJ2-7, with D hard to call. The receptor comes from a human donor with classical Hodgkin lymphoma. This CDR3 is CASSFSYGSYEQYF. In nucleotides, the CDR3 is TGTGCCAGCAGTTTTTCTTACGGTTCCTACGAGCAGTACTTC. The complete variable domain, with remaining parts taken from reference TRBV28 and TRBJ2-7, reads DVKVTQSSRYLVKRTGEKVFLECVQDMDHENMFWYRQDPGLGLRLIYFSYDVKMKEKGDIPEGYSVSREKKERFSLILESASTNQTSMYLCASSFSYGSYEQYFGPGTRLTVT.